One T cell receptor beta chain is described in this entry. Its matching antigen is unknown. The data derive from a study of T cells in pancreatic ductal adenocarcinoma. Overall study results and limits: Unique clonotypes were roughly 8-fold more numerous in blood than in tumor.

TCRdb's table, derived via immunoSEQ multiplex PCR, lists solely in-frame clones and lacks some. This table has about 11,000 clones, more than 80% appearing once. The selected patients with pancreatic ductal adenocarcinoma had surgery but no neoadjuvant therapy. Germline V gene sequence: CDR1 SGHTA, CDR2 FQGTGA. Trimming cost V 5 bases and J 0 bases, with 8 bases left between them. CDR3 length: 15 residues. V and J are TRBV7-3 and TRBJ2-6; D is perhaps TRBD2 (6 bases). This sequence was found in a human donor with pancreatic ductal adenocarcinoma. Sequenced: PBMCs. CDR3 residues: CASSLGSSGANVLTF. The CDR3 DNA sequence: TGTGCCAGCAGCCTCGGGAGCTCTGGGGCCAACGTCCTGACTTTC.